A selection of T cell receptor beta chains follows, all from one sample in a study of blood T cell repertoires in COVID-19. Produced via immunoSEQ multiplex PCR; TCRdb's table is partial and in-frame only. Found here are around 300,000 clones, 80% to 90% of them singletons; the top ten hold about 10%. What was sequenced was peripheral blood. Receptors originate from a woman aged 70 to 79 with acute or convalescent COVID-19. Each CDR3 is given with its conserved first and last residue. The order of the fields is V gene, D gene, J gene, clone size, CDR3 protein, CDR3 DNA. D genes are given only for firm matches. Only some rows state a clone size, as once, few, many or a class for expanded clones.

V gene: TRBV6-5; D gene: TRBD1; J gene: TRBJ2-7; clone size: -; CDR3 protein: CASTLRQGSEQYF; CDR3 DNA: TGTGCCAGCACCCTAAGACAGGGGAGCGAGCAGTACTTC
V gene: TRBV3-1/TRBV3-2; D gene: -; J gene: TRBJ1-1; clone size: -; CDR3 protein: CASSQGGGTEAFF; CDR3 DNA: TGTGCCAGCAGCCAGGGGGGGGGCACTGAAGCTTTCTTT
V gene: TRBV18; D gene: TRBD1; J gene: TRBJ1-5; clone size: once; CDR3 protein: CASSPPGQGTQPQHF; CDR3 DNA: TGTGCCAGCTCACCCCCGGGACAGGGGACCCAGCCCCAGCATTTT
V gene: TRBV6-2/TRBV6-3; D gene: -; J gene: TRBJ2-1; clone size: -; CDR3 protein: CASSYSGNGNNEQFF; CDR3 DNA: TGTGCCAGCAGTTACTCAGGGAACGGGAACAATGAGCAGTTCTTC
V gene: TRBV5-1; D gene: TRBD1; J gene: TRBJ1-6; clone size: -; CDR3 protein: CASSLGTDNSPLHF; CDR3 DNA: TGCGCCAGCAGCCTCGGGACAGATAATTCACCCCTCCACTTT
V gene: TRBV29-1; D gene: TRBD1; J gene: TRBJ2-5; clone size: -; CDR3 protein: CSADRSQETQYF; CDR3 DNA: TGCAGCGCGGACAGGTCTCAAGAGACCCAGTACTTC
V gene: TRBV6-5; D gene: -; J gene: TRBJ2-2; clone size: -; CDR3 protein: CASSYSKRLGELFF; CDR3 DNA: TGTGCCAGCAGTTACTCGAAACGACTCGGGGAGCTGTTTTTT
V gene: TRBV29-1; D gene: TRBD2; J gene: TRBJ2-1; clone size: few; CDR3 protein: CSVDGLGGLAGRSSYNEQFF; CDR3 DNA: TGCAGCGTTGATGGGTTAGGCGGACTAGCGGGCCGAAGCTCCTACAATGAGCAGTTCTTC
V gene: TRBV24-1; D gene: -; J gene: TRBJ1-2; clone size: -; CDR3 protein: CATSAAANYGYTF; CDR3 DNA: TGTGCCACCAGTGCGGCGGCAAACTATGGCTACACCTTC
V gene: TRBV6-1; D gene: -; J gene: TRBJ1-3; clone size: -; CDR3 protein: CASSETRTGNTIYF; CDR3 DNA: TGTGCCAGCAGTGAAACGCGTACTGGAAACACCATATATTTT
V gene: TRBV7-3; D gene: -; J gene: TRBJ1-5; clone size: -; CDR3 protein: CASSLNPTGFNQPQHF; CDR3 DNA: TGTGCCAGCAGCTTAAACCCGACAGGTTTCAATCAGCCCCAGCATTTT
V gene: TRBV27; D gene: TRBD1; J gene: TRBJ1-2; clone size: once; CDR3 protein: CASSLLGTGGYGYTF; CDR3 DNA: TGTGCCAGCAGTTTATTGGGGACAGGAGGCTATGGCTACACCTTC
V gene: TRBV18; D gene: TRBD1; J gene: TRBJ1-5; clone size: -; CDR3 protein: CASTRDSYQPQHF; CDR3 DNA: TGTGCCAGCACCCGGGACAGTTATCAGCCCCAGCATTTT
V gene: TRBV2; D gene: TRBD1; J gene: TRBJ2-4; clone size: once; CDR3 protein: CASSLQGTKNIQYF; CDR3 DNA: TGTGCCAGCAGTTTACAGGGGACCAAAAACATTCAGTACTTC
V gene: TRBV10-2; D gene: TRBD1; J gene: TRBJ1-6; clone size: -; CDR3 protein: CASAGGEGRPLHF; CDR3 DNA: TGCGCCAGCGCAGGGGGCGAAGGACGACCCCTCCACTTT
V gene: TRBV19; D gene: -; J gene: TRBJ1-1; clone size: -; CDR3 protein: CASSIGGGPEAFF; CDR3 DNA: TGTGCCAGTAGTATAGGGGGGGGCCCTGAAGCTTTCTTT
V gene: TRBV29-1; D gene: TRBD1; J gene: TRBJ1-1; clone size: -; CDR3 protein: CSVLESGGRAEAFF; CDR3 DNA: TGCAGCGTGCTCGAATCAGGGGGCCGGGCTGAAGCTTTCTTT
V gene: TRBV18; D gene: -; J gene: TRBJ2-6; clone size: -; CDR3 protein: CASFSVAGANVLTF; CDR3 DNA: TGTGCCAGCTTCAGCGTCGCTGGGGCCAACGTCCTGACTTTC
V gene: TRBV6-5; D gene: TRBD2; J gene: TRBJ2-3; clone size: few; CDR3 protein: CASRASGGARDTQYF; CDR3 DNA: TGTGCCAGCAGGGCTAGCGGGGGGGCACGAGATACGCAGTATTTT
V gene: TRBV7-8; D gene: -; J gene: TRBJ1-1; clone size: few; CDR3 protein: CASSLAGGMNTEAFF; CDR3 DNA: TGTGCCAGCAGCTTGGCCGGGGGGATGAACACTGAAGCTTTCTTT
V gene: TRBV7-3; D gene: -; J gene: TRBJ1-2; clone size: -; CDR3 protein: CASSLGLSYGYTF; CDR3 DNA: TGTGCCAGCAGCTTAGGACTTTCCTATGGCTACACCTTC
V gene: TRBV18; D gene: TRBD2; J gene: TRBJ2-2; clone size: -; CDR3 protein: CASSPGGTNTGELFF; CDR3 DNA: TGTGCCAGCTCTCCGGGGGGGACGAACACCGGGGAGCTGTTTTTT
V gene: TRBV6-5; D gene: -; J gene: TRBJ1-4; clone size: -; CDR3 protein: CASSYYSTNEKLFF; CDR3 DNA: TGTGCCAGCAGTTATTACTCAACTAATGAAAAACTGTTTTTT
V gene: TRBV12-3/TRBV12-4; D gene: -; J gene: TRBJ1-2; clone size: -; CDR3 protein: CASRWGGGGYTF; CDR3 DNA: TGTGCCAGCCGATGGGGCGGGGGAGGCTACACCTTC
V gene: TRBV7-9; D gene: -; J gene: TRBJ1-4; clone size: -; CDR3 protein: CASSLRGGGTNEKLFF; CDR3 DNA: TGTGCCAGCAGCTTAAGGGGAGGGGGAACTAATGAAAAACTGTTTTTT
V gene: TRBV7-2; D gene: -; J gene: TRBJ2-2; clone size: -; CDR3 protein: CASSAPTSFGELFF; CDR3 DNA: TGTGCCAGCAGCGCCCCTACTAGTTTTGGGGAGCTGTTTTTT
V gene: TRBV5-4; D gene: -; J gene: TRBJ1-2; clone size: few; CDR3 protein: CASSSITGRDGYTF; CDR3 DNA: TGTGCCAGCAGCTCCATTACAGGGAGGGATGGCTACACCTTC
V gene: TRBV6-5; D gene: -; J gene: TRBJ2-5; clone size: -; CDR3 protein: CASVELQVQETQYF; CDR3 DNA: TGTGCCAGCGTGGAGTTACAGGTTCAAGAGACCCAGTACTTC
V gene: TRBV10-3; D gene: TRBD2; J gene: TRBJ2-1; clone size: -; CDR3 protein: CAISASTSGGGHEQFF; CDR3 DNA: TGTGCCATCAGTGCAAGTACTAGCGGGGGGGGTCATGAGCAGTTCTTC
V gene: TRBV30; D gene: TRBD1; J gene: TRBJ1-2; clone size: -; CDR3 protein: CAWSVQRTGFGYTF; CDR3 DNA: TGTGCCTGGAGTGTACAGCGGACAGGGTTTGGCTACACCTTC
V gene: TRBV27; D gene: TRBD2; J gene: TRBJ2-2; clone size: -; CDR3 protein: CASSLISGLAGGTGELFF; CDR3 DNA: TGTGCCAGCAGTTTAATCTCTGGACTAGCGGGGGGCACCGGGGAGCTGTTTTTT
V gene: TRBV11-1; D gene: TRBD2; J gene: TRBJ2-2; clone size: -; CDR3 protein: CASSFTSGATGELFF; CDR3 DNA: TGTGCCAGCAGCTTCACTAGCGGGGCCACCGGGGAGCTGTTTTTT
V gene: TRBV6-6; D gene: -; J gene: TRBJ1-1; clone size: -; CDR3 protein: CASSYAYRTNTEAFF; CDR3 DNA: TGTGCCAGCAGTTACGCCTACAGGACGAACACTGAAGCTTTCTTT
V gene: TRBV27; D gene: -; J gene: TRBJ2-2; clone size: -; CDR3 protein: CASSYGVRTGELFF; CDR3 DNA: TGTGCCAGCAGTTACGGGGTCCGCACCGGGGAGCTGTTTTTT
V gene: TRBV6-5; D gene: -; J gene: TRBJ2-7; clone size: once; CDR3 protein: CASSQREALWEYF; CDR3 DNA: TGTGCCAGCAGCCAAAGGGAGGCCTTATGGGAGTACTTC
V gene: TRBV2; D gene: -; J gene: TRBJ1-3; clone size: once; CDR3 protein: CASTSGAVGNTIYF; CDR3 DNA: TGTGCCAGCACTTCAGGGGCGGTAGGAAACACCATATATTTT
V gene: TRBV7-2; D gene: -; J gene: TRBJ2-6; clone size: -; CDR3 protein: CASSLGGAGANVLTF; CDR3 DNA: TGTGCCAGCAGCTTAGGTGGGGCCGGGGCCAACGTCCTGACTTTC
V gene: TRBV28; D gene: TRBD1; J gene: TRBJ1-1; clone size: -; CDR3 protein: CASSKHRGGNTEAFF; CDR3 DNA: TGTGCCAGCAGTAAACACAGGGGGGGGAACACTGAAGCTTTCTTT
V gene: TRBV14; D gene: -; J gene: TRBJ2-7; clone size: -; CDR3 protein: CASSREETLRGEQYF; CDR3 DNA: TGTGCCAGCAGCCGCGAGGAGACTCTAAGGGGCGAGCAGTACTTC
V gene: TRBV2; D gene: -; J gene: TRBJ1-2; clone size: -; CDR3 protein: CASSEAPGWAGYTF; CDR3 DNA: TGTGCCAGCAGTGAAGCGCCGGGGTGGGCTGGCTACACCTTC
V gene: TRBV11-2; D gene: -; J gene: TRBJ1-2; clone size: -; CDR3 protein: CASSRDFYGYTF; CDR3 DNA: TGTGCCAGCAGCCGGGACTTTTATGGCTACACCTTC
V gene: TRBV3-1/TRBV3-2; D gene: TRBD1; J gene: TRBJ1-3; clone size: once; CDR3 protein: CASSQALTGAAGNTIYF; CDR3 DNA: TGTGCCAGCAGCCAGGCCCTAACAGGGGCCGCCGGAAACACCATATATTTT
V gene: TRBV24-1; D gene: -; J gene: TRBJ1-5; clone size: -; CDR3 protein: CATSDTRGLGTNQPQHF; CDR3 DNA: TGTGCCACCAGTGACACCAGGGGCCTAGGGACCAATCAGCCCCAGCATTTT
V gene: TRBV3-1/TRBV3-2; D gene: -; J gene: TRBJ2-6; clone size: -; CDR3 protein: CASSQGVARLSGANVLTF; CDR3 DNA: TGTGCCAGCAGCCAAGGAGTCGCACGACTCTCTGGGGCCAACGTCCTGACTTTC
V gene: TRBV11-3; D gene: -; J gene: TRBJ1-5; clone size: -; CDR3 protein: CASSLDARSNQPQHF; CDR3 DNA: TGTGCCAGCAGCTTAGATGCCAGGAGCAATCAGCCCCAGCATTTT
V gene: TRBV6-1; D gene: -; J gene: TRBJ1-2; clone size: -; CDR3 protein: CASSEFQANGYTF; CDR3 DNA: TGTGCCAGCAGTGAATTCCAGGCCAATGGCTACACCTTC
V gene: TRBV4-1; D gene: TRBD2; J gene: TRBJ2-3; clone size: -; CDR3 protein: CASSLAGTSNTQYF; CDR3 DNA: TGCGCCAGCAGCCTAGCGGGGACCTCTAATACGCAGTATTTT
V gene: TRBV15; D gene: -; J gene: TRBJ1-5; clone size: -; CDR3 protein: CATSRDGQTFNQPQHF; CDR3 DNA: TGTGCCACCAGCAGAGATGGGCAGACGTTCAATCAGCCCCAGCATTTT
V gene: TRBV6-6; D gene: TRBD1; J gene: TRBJ2-7; clone size: -; CDR3 protein: CASSYRGQAYEQYF; CDR3 DNA: TGTGCCAGCAGTTACCGCGGACAGGCTTACGAGCAGTACTTC
V gene: TRBV19; D gene: -; J gene: TRBJ1-5; clone size: -; CDR3 protein: CASSKQVSAQHF; CDR3 DNA: TGTGCCAGTAGTAAACAGGTTTCAGCCCAGCATTTT
V gene: TRBV5-1; D gene: TRBD2; J gene: TRBJ2-2; clone size: -; CDR3 protein: CASSLTSENTGELFF; CDR3 DNA: TGCGCCAGCAGCCTGACTAGCGAGAACACCGGGGAGCTGTTTTTT
V gene: TRBV10-2; D gene: -; J gene: TRBJ2-5; clone size: -; CDR3 protein: CASSDREGGETQYF; CDR3 DNA: TGCGCCAGCAGTGACAGGGAAGGCGGCGAGACCCAGTACTTC
V gene: TRBV7-9; D gene: TRBD1; J gene: TRBJ1-2; clone size: -; CDR3 protein: CASSLGDRVGGYTF; CDR3 DNA: TGTGCCAGCAGCTTAGGGGACAGGGTAGGAGGCTACACCTTC
V gene: TRBV16; D gene: -; J gene: TRBJ1-1; clone size: -; CDR3 protein: CASSHGSLGAFF; CDR3 DNA: TGTGCCAGCAGCCACGGGTCTTTGGGAGCTTTCTTT
V gene: TRBV7-3; D gene: -; J gene: TRBJ2-5; clone size: -; CDR3 protein: CALNRPHAVLNQETQYF; CDR3 DNA: TGTGCCCTCAACCGCCCCCATGCCGTCCTAAACCAAGAGACCCAGTACTTC
V gene: TRBV3-1/TRBV3-2; D gene: TRBD2; J gene: TRBJ2-5; clone size: -; CDR3 protein: CASSQGKLAGLQETQYF; CDR3 DNA: TGTGCCAGCAGCCAAGGTAAACTAGCGGGGCTCCAAGAGACCCAGTACTTC
V gene: TRBV18; D gene: TRBD1; J gene: TRBJ1-1; clone size: -; CDR3 protein: CASSLTGEGTEAFF; CDR3 DNA: TGTGCCAGCTCTTTGACAGGGGAGGGCACTGAAGCTTTCTTT
V gene: TRBV7-9; D gene: -; J gene: TRBJ2-4; clone size: -; CDR3 protein: CASSLGSGVNIQYF; CDR3 DNA: TGTGCCAGCAGCTTAGGTTCGGGGGTAAACATTCAGTACTTC
V gene: TRBV7-2; D gene: -; J gene: TRBJ1-5; clone size: -; CDR3 protein: CASSSGQPQHF; CDR3 DNA: TGTGCCAGCAGCAGCGGTCAGCCCCAGCATTTT
V gene: TRBV18; D gene: -; J gene: TRBJ1-1; clone size: many; CDR3 protein: CASSPNRETEAFF; CDR3 DNA: TGTGCCAGCTCACCGAACAGGGAAACTGAAGCTTTCTTT